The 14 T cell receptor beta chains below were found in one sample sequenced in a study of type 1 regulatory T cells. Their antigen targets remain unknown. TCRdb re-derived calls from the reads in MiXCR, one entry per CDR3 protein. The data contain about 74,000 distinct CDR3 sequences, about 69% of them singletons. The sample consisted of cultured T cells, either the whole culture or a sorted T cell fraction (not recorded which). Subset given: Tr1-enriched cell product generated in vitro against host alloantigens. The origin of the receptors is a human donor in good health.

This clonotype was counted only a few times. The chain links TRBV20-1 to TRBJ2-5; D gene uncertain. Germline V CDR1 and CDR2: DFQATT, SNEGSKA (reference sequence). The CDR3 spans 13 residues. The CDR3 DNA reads TGCAGCTCCCCAGCGCTAGACCAAGAGACCCAGTACTTC. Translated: CSSPALDQETQYF.

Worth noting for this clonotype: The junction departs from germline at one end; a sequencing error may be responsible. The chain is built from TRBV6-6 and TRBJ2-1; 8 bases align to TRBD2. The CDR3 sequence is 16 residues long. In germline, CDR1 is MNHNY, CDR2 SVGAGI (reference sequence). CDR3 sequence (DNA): TGTGCCAGCCAAAAAGCGGGAGCGACTAAAGTCGATGAGCAATTCTTC. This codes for CASQKAGATKVDEQFF.

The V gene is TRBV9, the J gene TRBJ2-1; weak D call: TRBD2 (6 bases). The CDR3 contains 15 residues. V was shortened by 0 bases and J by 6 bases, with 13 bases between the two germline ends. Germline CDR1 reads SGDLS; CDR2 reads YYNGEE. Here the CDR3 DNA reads TGTGCCAGCAGCGTAGCGGGGGAACCCACCAATGAGCAGTTCTTC. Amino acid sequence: CASSVAGEPTNEQFF. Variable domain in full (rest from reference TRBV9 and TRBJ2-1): DSGVTQTPKHLITATGQRVTLRCSPRSGDLSVYWYQQSLDQGLQFLIQYYNGEERAKGNILERFSAQQFPDLHSELNLSSLELGDSALYFCASSVAGEPTNEQFFGPGTRLTVL.

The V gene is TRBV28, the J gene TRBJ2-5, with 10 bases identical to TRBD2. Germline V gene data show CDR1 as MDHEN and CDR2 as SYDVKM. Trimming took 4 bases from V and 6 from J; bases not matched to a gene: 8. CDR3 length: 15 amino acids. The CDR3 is CASSSPTSGKKTQYF. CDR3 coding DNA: TGTGCCAGCAGTTCCCCCACTAGCGGGAAAAAGACCCAGTACTTC.

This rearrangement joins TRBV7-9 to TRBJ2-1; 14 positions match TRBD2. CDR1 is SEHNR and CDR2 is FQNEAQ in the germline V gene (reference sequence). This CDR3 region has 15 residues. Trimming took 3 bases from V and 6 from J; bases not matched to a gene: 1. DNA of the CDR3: TGTGCCAGCAGCTTCGGACTAGCGGGAGGCAATGAGCAGTTCTTC. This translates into CASSFGLAGGNEQFF.

Here the CDR3 reads CASSASSPGAREQYF. For the CDR3, the DNA is TGTGCCAGCAGCGCAAGCTCGCCAGGGGCCCGCGAGCAGTACTTC. The V and J genes are TRBV3-1 and TRBJ2-7; TRBD1 is a possible D gene (6 bases). Trimming cost V 5 bases and J 6 bases, with 20 bases left between them. Germline V gives CDR1 LGHDT, CDR2 YNNKEL (reference sequence). The CDR3 is made up of 15 amino acids.

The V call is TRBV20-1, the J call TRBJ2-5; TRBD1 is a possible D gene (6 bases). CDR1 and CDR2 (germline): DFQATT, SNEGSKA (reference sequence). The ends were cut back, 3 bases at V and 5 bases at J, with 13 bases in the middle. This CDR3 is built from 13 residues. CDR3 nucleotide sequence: TGCAGTGCTAGCAAGACAGGCTGGGAGACCCAGTACTTC. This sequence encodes CSASKTGWETQYF.

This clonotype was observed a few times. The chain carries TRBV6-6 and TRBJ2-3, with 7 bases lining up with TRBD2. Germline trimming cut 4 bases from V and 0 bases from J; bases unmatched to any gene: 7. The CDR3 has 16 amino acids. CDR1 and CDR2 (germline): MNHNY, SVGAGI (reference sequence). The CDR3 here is CASSSVAGASTDTQYF. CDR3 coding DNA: TGTGCCAGCAGTTCCGTCGCGGGAGCTAGCACAGATACGCAGTATTTT.

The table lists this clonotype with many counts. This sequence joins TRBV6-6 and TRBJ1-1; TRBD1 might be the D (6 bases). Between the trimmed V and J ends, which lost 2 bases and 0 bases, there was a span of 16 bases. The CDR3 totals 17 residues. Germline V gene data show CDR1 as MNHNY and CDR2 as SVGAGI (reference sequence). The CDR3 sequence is CASSYPRQVRVNTEAFF. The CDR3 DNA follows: TGTGCCAGCAGTTACCCCAGACAGGTCCGAGTGAACACTGAAGCTTTCTTT.

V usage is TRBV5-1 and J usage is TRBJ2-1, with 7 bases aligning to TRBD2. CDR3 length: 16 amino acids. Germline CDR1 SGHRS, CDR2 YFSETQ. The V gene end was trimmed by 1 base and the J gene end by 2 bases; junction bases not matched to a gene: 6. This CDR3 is CASSLWWSGAYNEQFF. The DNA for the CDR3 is TGCGCCAGCAGCTTGTGGTGGAGCGGGGCCTACAATGAGCAGTTCTTC.

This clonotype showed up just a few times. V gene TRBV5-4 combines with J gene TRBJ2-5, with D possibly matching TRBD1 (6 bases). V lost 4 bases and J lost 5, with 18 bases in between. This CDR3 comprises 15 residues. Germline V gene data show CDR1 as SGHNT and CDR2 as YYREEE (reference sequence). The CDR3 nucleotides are TGTGCCAGCAGCCCCCCAACAGGGCAGGGGGAGACCCAGTACTTC. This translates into CASSPPTGQGETQYF.

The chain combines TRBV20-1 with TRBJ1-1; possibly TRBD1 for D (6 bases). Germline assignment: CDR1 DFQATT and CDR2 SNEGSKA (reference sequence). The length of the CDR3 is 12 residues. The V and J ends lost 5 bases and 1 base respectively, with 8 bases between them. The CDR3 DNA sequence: TGCAGTGCTGTGACAGGGAACACTGAAGCTTTCTTT. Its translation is CSAVTGNTEAFF.

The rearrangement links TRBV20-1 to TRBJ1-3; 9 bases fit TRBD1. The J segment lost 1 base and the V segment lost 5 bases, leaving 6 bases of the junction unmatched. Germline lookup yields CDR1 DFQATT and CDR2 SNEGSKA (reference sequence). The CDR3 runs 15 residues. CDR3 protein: CSAPKTGGSGNTIYF. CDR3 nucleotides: TGCAGTGCTCCCAAGACAGGGGGATCTGGAAACACCATATATTTT.

The CDR3 loop reads CASSQVLTEKLFF. DNA of the CDR3: TGCGCCAGCAGCCAAGTATTGACCGAAAAACTGTTTTTT. The rearrangement joins TRBV4-1 to TRBJ1-4; D ambiguous. CDR3 length: 13 residues. Trimming pared 1 base from V and 8 bases from J, leaving 8 bases between. Germline CDR1 MGHRA, CDR2 YSYEKL.